The clone carrying this T cell receptor (beta chain) has more than one count but fewer than ten. What it binds is not known. The germline gives CDR1 MGHRA, CDR2 YSYEKL. Deletions cut 4 bases from V and 6 bases from J, with 10 bases between. There are 13 residues in the CDR3. These data are taken from a study of T cell repertoires in cytomegalovirus infection. Study in general: HLA-B-restricted CMV epitopes that are well studied were used alongside recently identified HLA-C-restricted ones. Evidence of both CMV infection and a matching HLA type came from public TCR beta signatures. Study-level results: CMV carriers with the relevant HLA were identified by cumulative public TCR beta family frequency. There were HLA-C-restricted CMV-specific TCR beta clonotypes dominating the ex vivo response.

TCRdb passed the reads through MiXCR, listing each CDR3 protein once. The sample has 550,000 to 700,000 distinct CDR3 sequences; over 35% are singletons. The source is a human donor in good health (CMV status not recorded). Some clones in this sample may be carry-over from other donors' samples. The sequencing used cultured PBMCs, collected from culture after CMV antigen stimulation. V is TRBV4-1 and J is TRBJ1-5; D call uncertain. CDR3 DNA: TGCGCCAGCAGCCCCAGTAGGGTTCAGCCCCAGCATTTT. Translating gives CASSPSRVQPQHF.